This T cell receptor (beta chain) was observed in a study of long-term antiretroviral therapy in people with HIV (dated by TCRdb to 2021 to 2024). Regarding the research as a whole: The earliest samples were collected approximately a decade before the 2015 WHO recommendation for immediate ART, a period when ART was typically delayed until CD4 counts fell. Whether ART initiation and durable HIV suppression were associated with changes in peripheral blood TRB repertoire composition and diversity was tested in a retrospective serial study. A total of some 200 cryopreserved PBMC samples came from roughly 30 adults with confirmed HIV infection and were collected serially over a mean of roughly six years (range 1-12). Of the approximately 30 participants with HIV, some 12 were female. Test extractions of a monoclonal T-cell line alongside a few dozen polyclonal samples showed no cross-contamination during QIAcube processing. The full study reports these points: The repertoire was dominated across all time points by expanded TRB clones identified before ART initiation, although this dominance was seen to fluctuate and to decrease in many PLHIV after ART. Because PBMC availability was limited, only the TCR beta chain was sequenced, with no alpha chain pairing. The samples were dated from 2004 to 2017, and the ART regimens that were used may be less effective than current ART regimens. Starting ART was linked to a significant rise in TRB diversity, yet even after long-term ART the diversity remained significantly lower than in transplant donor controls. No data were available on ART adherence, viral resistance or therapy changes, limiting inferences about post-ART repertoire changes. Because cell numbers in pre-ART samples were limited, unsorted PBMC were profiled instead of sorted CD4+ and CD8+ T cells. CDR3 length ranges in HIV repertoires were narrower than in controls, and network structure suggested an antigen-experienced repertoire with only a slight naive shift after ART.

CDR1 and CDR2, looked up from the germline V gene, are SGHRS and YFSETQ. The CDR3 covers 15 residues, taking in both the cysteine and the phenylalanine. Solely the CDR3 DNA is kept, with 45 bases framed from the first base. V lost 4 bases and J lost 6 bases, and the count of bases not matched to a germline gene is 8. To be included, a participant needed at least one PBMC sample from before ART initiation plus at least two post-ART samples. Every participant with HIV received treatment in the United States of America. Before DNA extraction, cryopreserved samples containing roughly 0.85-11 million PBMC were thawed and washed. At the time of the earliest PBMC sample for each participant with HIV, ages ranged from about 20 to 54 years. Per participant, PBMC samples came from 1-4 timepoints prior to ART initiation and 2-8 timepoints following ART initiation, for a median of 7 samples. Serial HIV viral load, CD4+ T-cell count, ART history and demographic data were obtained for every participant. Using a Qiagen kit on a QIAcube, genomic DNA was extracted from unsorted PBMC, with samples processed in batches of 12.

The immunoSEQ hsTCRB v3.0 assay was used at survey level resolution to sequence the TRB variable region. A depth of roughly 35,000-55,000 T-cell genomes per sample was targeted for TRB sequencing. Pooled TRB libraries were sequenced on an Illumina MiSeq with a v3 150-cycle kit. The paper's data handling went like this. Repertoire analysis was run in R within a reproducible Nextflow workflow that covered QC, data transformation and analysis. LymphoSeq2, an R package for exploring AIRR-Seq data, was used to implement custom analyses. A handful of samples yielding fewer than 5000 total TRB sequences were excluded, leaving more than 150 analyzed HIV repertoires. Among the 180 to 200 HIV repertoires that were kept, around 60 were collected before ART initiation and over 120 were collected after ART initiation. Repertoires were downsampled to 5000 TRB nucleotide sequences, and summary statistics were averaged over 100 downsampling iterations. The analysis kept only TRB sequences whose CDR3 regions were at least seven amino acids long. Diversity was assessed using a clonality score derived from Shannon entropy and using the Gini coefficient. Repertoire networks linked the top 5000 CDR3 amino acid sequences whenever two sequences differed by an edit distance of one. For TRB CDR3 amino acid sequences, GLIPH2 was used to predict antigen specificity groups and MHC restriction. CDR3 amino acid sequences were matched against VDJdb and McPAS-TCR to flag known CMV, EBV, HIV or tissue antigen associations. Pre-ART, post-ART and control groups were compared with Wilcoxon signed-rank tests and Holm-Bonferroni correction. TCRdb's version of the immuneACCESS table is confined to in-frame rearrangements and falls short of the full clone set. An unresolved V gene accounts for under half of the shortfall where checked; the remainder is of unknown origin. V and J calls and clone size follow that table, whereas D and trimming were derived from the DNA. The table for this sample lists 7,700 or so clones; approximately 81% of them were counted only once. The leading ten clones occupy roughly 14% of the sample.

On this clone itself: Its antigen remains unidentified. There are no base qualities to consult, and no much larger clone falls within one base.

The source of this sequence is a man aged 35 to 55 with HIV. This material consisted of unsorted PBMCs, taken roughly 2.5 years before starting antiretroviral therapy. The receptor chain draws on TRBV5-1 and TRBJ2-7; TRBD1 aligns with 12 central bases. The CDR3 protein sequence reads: CASSPTGTGGAEQYF. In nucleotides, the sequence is TGCGCCAGCAGCCCCACCGGGACAGGGGGCGCCGAGCAGTACTTC.